The 22 T cell receptor beta chains given below trace back to one sample, sequenced in a study of T cells in Graves' hyperthyroidism and ophthalmopathy. What was amplified from RNA transcripts were TCR beta CDR3 regions. During a first-round RT-PCR of the TCR CDR3, the HTBI primer set was used. From the multiplex PCR reads, TCRdb called clonotypes with MiXCR, one entry per CDR3 protein. The table includes about 520,000 distinct CDR3 sequences, 24% detected once. Source material: blood. All receptors come from a woman aged 30 to 39 with Graves' ophthalmopathy.

This clonotype was seen a handful of times. The chain carries TRBV6-2 or TRBV6-3 and TRBJ1-1; D is unresolved. From germline, CDR1 is MNHEY and CDR2 SVGEGT. CDR3 length: 12 residues. The CDR3 sequence is CVTQRSGTEAFF. CDR3 in DNA: TGTGTCACACAAAGGAGCGGCACTGAAGCTTTCTTT.

The chain joins TRBV29-1 to TRBJ1-1, with no clear D. Germline V gene sequence: CDR1 SQVTM, CDR2 ANQGSEA. The CDR3 spans 11 residues. V lost 1 base to trimming and J lost 6 bases, with 6 bases between them. The CDR3 loop is CSVEVDPEAFF. DNA for the CDR3: TGCAGCGTTGAAGTGGACCCTGAAGCTTTCTTT.

This clonotype was recorded many times. V is TRBV7-9 and J is TRBJ1-1, with no clear D. The CDR3 is made up of 14 amino acids. Trimming cost V 5 bases and J 1 base, with 11 bases left between them. The germline CDR1 and CDR2 sequences are SEHNR and FQNEAQ (reference sequence). CDR3 residues: CASSNPGTNTEAFF. The CDR3 DNA reads as TGTGCCAGCAGCAATCCGGGAACGAACACTGAAGCTTTCTTT.

On this clonotype: A much bigger clone sits one base away, suggesting this may be a read error. The chain links TRBV4-1 to TRBJ1-1; D perhaps matches TRBD1 (5 bases). The V gene's germline CDR1 is MGHRA and CDR2 YSYEKL. Trimming took 3 bases from V and 0 from J, leaving 11 bases between them. This CDR3 comprises 15 residues. CDR3 in DNA: TGCGCCAGCAGCCAGGGCAGGGTAATGAACACTGAAGCTTTCTTT. This encodes CASSQGRVMNTEAFF.

The chain employs TRBV5-1 and TRBJ2-7; D unresolved. CDR3 length: 12 amino acids. The germline V gene has CDR1 SGHRS and CDR2 YFSETQ. With 4 bases removed from V and 4 bases from J, the gap between germline ends came to 9 bases. The CDR3 coding sequence is TGCGCCAGCAGCCTCCAAGAGTACGAGCAGTACTTC. Amino acid sequence: CASSLQEYEQYF.

This clonotype occurred many times. The chain carries TRBV28 and TRBJ1-2, with unresolved D. This CDR3 is built from 12 residues. The V gene lost 4 bases and the J gene lost 5 bases, with 8 bases spanning the gap. CDR1 is MDHEN and CDR2 is SYDVKM in the germline V gene. The chain's CDR3 is CASSYIQYGYTF. As DNA, the CDR3 is TGTGCCAGCAGTTATATACAGTATGGCTACACCTTC.

This clonotype was detected ten times or more. This chain links TRBV15 with TRBJ2-5; D gene unclear. CDR1 and CDR2 from the germline V gene are LNHNV and YYDKDF (reference sequence). Trimming took off 7 bases at V and 13 bases at J, with 31 bases between the two ends. CDR3 length equals 16 residues. The CDR3 nucleotides are TGTGCCACCACCCCCATGGCCCCTAGAAGGTCGTCTCAAAGGTACTTC. It specifies CATTPMAPRRSSQRYF.

This sequence joins TRBV6-2 or TRBV6-3 and TRBJ2-2; possible D gene TRBD1, 6 bases. The germline V and J ends were trimmed by 6 bases and 7 bases, with 15 bases remaining between them. Germline loops: CDR1 MNHEY, CDR2 SVGEGT. This CDR3 spans 14 amino acids. DNA of the CDR3: TGTGCCAGCAGAAAGACAGGCGAAATCGGGGAGCTGTTTTTT. It is translated as CASRKTGEIGELFF.

This clonotype has at least ten counts. The chain couples TRBV6-2 or TRBV6-3 to TRBJ2-6, with 7 nucleotides matching TRBD2. Trimming cost V 7 bases and J 0 bases; bases outside gene matches: 3. Germline V lookup: CDR1 MNHEY, CDR2 SVGEGT. CDR3 size: 15 residues. The CDR3 sequence is CASIWGGSGANVLTF. The CDR3 DNA is TGTGCCAGCATTTGGGGGGGCTCTGGGGCCAACGTCCTGACTTTC.

CDR3 in DNA: TGCGCCAGCAGCCAGACCGGGACAGGGAGGGGAAAGTCTGGAAACACCATATATTTT. It translates to CASSQTGTGRGKSGNTIYF. The chain couples TRBV4-1 to TRBJ1-3; 9 bases agree with TRBD1. The length of the CDR3 is 19 residues. Germline CDR1 reads MGHRA; CDR2 reads YSYEKL. V was pared by 3 bases and J by 1 base, with 13 bases of the junction left unmatched.

The rearrangement joins TRBV12-3 or TRBV12-4 to TRBJ2-2; D is ambiguous. V dropped 0 bases and J dropped 11 bases, with 4 bases sitting between them. This CDR3 region has 11 residues. The CDR3 nucleotides are TGTGCCAGCAGTTTAGCGCAAGAGCTGTTTTTT. Its translation: CASSLAQELFF.

The rearrangement links TRBV6-1 to TRBJ2-7; tentatively, D is TRBD1 (5 bases). The germline V gene has CDR1 MNHNS and CDR2 SASEGT. Trimming pared 7 bases from V and 3 bases from J, leaving 7 bases between. The CDR3 runs to 11 residues. The CDR3 DNA is TGTGCCAGCAAGGGGCTCTACGAGCAGTACTTC. It encodes CASKGLYEQYF.

Of note for this clonotype: Just one base apart from a much larger clone, this may be a read error. The chain has TRBV29-1 and TRBJ1-1; D call uncertain. In germline, CDR1 is SQVTM, CDR2 ANQGSEA. This CDR3 region has 13 residues. The CDR3 is CSVVISMNTEACF. The CDR3 DNA sequence: TGCAGCGTTGTGATATCTATGAACACTGAAGCTTGCTTT.

In this sample, this clonotype turned up many times. This rearrangement joins TRBV20-1 to TRBJ2-7; D possibly corresponds to TRBD2 (5 bases). The CDR3 is 15 residues long. Between the trimmed V and J ends, which lost 0 bases and 1 base, there was a span of 13 bases. CDR1 is DFQATT, CDR2 SNEGSKA, per germline (reference sequence). The CDR3 DNA reads TGCAGTGCTAGAGATCAGAGGGTCCTTTCCTACGAGCAGTACTTC. Its protein is CSARDQRVLSYEQYF.

This chain joins TRBV12-3 or TRBV12-4 and TRBJ2-2; 13 bases match TRBD2. This CDR3 is 18 amino acids long. After removal of 5 bases from V and 4 bases from J, the junction contained 10 bases not matched to a gene. CDR3 nucleotides: TGTGCCAGCAGTCCCCCGACTAGCGGGGGGCCTTTCACCGGGGAGCTGTTTTTT. This sequence encodes CASSPPTSGGPFTGELFF.

The chain uses TRBV2 and TRBJ1-1; a weak D match, TRBD1 (5 bases). Germline loops: CDR1 SNHLY, CDR2 FYNNEI. There are 16 residues in the CDR3. V lost 3 bases and J lost 7, with 21 bases in between. CDR3 sequence: CASSDWRLGVKGEAFF. The CDR3 DNA reads TGTGCCAGCAGTGATTGGAGGCTAGGGGTTAAAGGTGAAGCTTTCTTT. The full variable domain, completed using reference TRBV2 and TRBJ1-1, is EPEVTQTPSHQVTQMGQEVILRCVPISNHLYFYWYRQILGQKVEFLVSFYNNEISEKSEIFDDQFSVERPDGSNFTLKIRSTKLEDSAMYFCASSDWRLGVKGEAFFGQGTRLTVV.

This clonotype came up a few times. This rearrangement joins TRBV4-2 to TRBJ1-1; 7 nucleotides match TRBD1. The CDR3 runs to 17 residues. Germline CDR1 is LGHNA and CDR2 is YNFKEQ. Trimming cost V 2 bases and J 4 bases; bases outside gene matches: 13. The chain's CDR3 is CASSQPPGQGVGTEAFF. The DNA for the CDR3 is TGTGCCAGCAGCCAACCCCCCGGGCAGGGGGTTGGCACTGAAGCTTTCTTT.

The V and J genes are TRBV12-3 or TRBV12-4 and TRBJ1-1; perhaps TRBD1 as D (6 bases). Trimming took off 3 bases at V and 10 bases at J, with 24 bases between the two ends. The CDR3 extends over 16 amino acids. CDR3 in amino acids: CASSFEGGRGLLGAFF. CDR3 in DNA: TGTGCCAGCAGTTTTGAAGGGGGGAGGGGCCTCTTAGGAGCTTTCTTT.

This clonotype occurred many times. The chain has TRBV20-1 and TRBJ2-7, with TRBD2 matching over 8 bases. The length of the CDR3 is 13 residues. J was trimmed by 5 bases and V by 7 bases; bases with no gene match: 10. Germline V gene lookup returns CDR1 DFQATT and CDR2 SNEGSKA (reference sequence). The CDR3 DNA sequence: TGCAGTGTCACCGGGACTAGTCAGGACGAGCAGTACTTC. As protein: CSVTGTSQDEQYF.

This clonotype appeared a few times. This chain uses TRBV28 with TRBJ1-2; D is undetermined. Germline CDR1 reads MDHEN; CDR2 reads SYDVKM. V was pared by 1 base and J by 2 bases, with 8 bases between. The CDR3 sequence is 14 residues long. The CDR3 reads CASSLSSGNYGYTF. DNA for the CDR3: TGTGCCAGCAGTTTATCTTCGGGGAACTATGGCTACACCTTC.

This clonotype appeared many times. The chain carries TRBV7-2 and TRBJ2-2; TRBD2 might be the D (5 bases). Trimming stripped 1 base from V and 5 bases from J, with 11 bases between. The CDR3 extends over 15 amino acids. The germline CDR1 and CDR2 sequences are SGHTA and FQGNSA. The CDR3 DNA follows: TGTGCCAGCAGCTTAGTGCCCGGGGATACCGGGGAGCTGTTTTTT. This sequence encodes CASSLVPGDTGELFF.

This chain uses TRBV19 with TRBJ2-3; 8 positions agree with TRBD1. The CDR3 has 16 residues. The germline V gene has CDR1 LNHDA and CDR2 SQIVND (reference sequence). The ends lost 1 base at V and 1 base at J; junction bases unmatched: 4. The CDR3 sequence: CASSIVDRGGTDTQYF. Here the CDR3 DNA reads TGTGCCAGTAGTATAGTCGACAGGGGTGGCACAGATACGCAGTATTTT. The complete variable domain, with remaining parts taken from reference TRBV19 and TRBJ2-3, reads DGGITQSPKYLFRKEGQNVTLSCEQNLNHDAMYWYRQDPGQGLRLIYYSQIVNDFQKGDIAEGYSVSREKKESFPLTVTSAQKNPTAFYLCASSIVDRGGTDTQYFGPGTRLTVL.